This TCR beta chain is from a study of cytomegalovirus exposure and HLA in healthy donors. PCR employed 60 Vbeta and 13 Jbeta primers. Sequenced by immunoSEQ multiplex PCR; TCRdb stores in-frame clones only, minus some. The sample records tens of thousands of clones, over 60% being singletons. The CDR3 consists of 14 residues. Germline CDR1 is SGDLS and CDR2 is YYNGEE. V lost 3 bases, J lost 4 bases, and 3 bases stayed unmatched. The sample holds one count of this clone. The sequenced material came from PBMCs. The sequence came from a man younger than 40 in good health and CMV-seronegative. The chain links TRBV9 to TRBJ1-2, with 10 bases identical to TRBD1. CDR3 residues: CASSARDRGYGYTF. The CDR3 region has the DNA TGTGCCAGCAGCGCCCGGGACAGGGGCTATGGCTACACCTTC.